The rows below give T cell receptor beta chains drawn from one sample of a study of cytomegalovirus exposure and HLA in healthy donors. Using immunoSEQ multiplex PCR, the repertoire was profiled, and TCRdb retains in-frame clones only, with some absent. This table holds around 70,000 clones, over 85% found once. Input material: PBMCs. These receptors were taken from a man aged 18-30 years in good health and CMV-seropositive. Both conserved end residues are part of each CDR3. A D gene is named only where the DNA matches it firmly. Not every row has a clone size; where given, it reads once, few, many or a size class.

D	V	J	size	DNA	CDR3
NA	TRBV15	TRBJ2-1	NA	TGTGCCACCAGCAGACCTCGACGGAGCTCCTACAATGAGCAGTTCTTC	CATSRPRRSSYNEQFF
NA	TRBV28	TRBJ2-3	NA	TGTGCCAGCAGCCGAGCCAGCGGAAGATACACAGATACGCAGTATTTT	CASSRASGRYTDTQYF
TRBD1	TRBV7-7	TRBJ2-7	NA	TGTGCTAGCAGCCCGGGACAGGGTCTCTACGAGCAGTACTTC	CASSPGQGLYEQYF
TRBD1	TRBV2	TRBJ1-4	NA	TGTGCCAGCAGTCCGCGGACAGGGACTAATGAAAAACTGTTTTTT	CASSPRTGTNEKLFF
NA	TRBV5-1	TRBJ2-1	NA	TGCGCCAGCAGCTTGGGAGCGGCCTACAATGAGCAGTTCTTC	CASSLGAAYNEQFF
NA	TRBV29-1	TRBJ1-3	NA	TGCAGCGTTGAAGTTGGCCCGCTCTCTGGAAACACCATATATTTT	CSVEVGPLSGNTIYF
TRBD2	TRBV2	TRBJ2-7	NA	TGTGCCAGCAGCGAACTAGCGGGAGGGCTGGGCTACGAGCAGTACTTC	CASSELAGGLGYEQYF
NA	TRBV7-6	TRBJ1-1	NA	TGTGCCAGCAGCTCCGCGGCGGAGAACACTGAAGCTTTCTTT	CASSSAAENTEAFF
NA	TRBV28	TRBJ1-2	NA	TGTGCCAGCAGTGTCCGGGACACTGGCTATGGCTACACCTTC	CASSVRDTGYGYTF
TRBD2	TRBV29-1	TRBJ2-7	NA	TGCAGCAAACCCACTAGCGAAAGATCCTACGAGCAGTACTTC	CSKPTSERSYEQYF
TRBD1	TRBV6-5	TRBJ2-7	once	TGTGCCAGCAGCCAGGGACAGGGGAGATCCTACGAGCAGTACTTC	CASSQGQGRSYEQYF
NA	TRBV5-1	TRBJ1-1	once	TGCGCCAGCAGCCCCCGGGAGGGTGATGCGATTGAAGCTTTCTTT	CASSPREGDAIEAFF
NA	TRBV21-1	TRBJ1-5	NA	TGTGCCAGCAGCAAAGGGACAGGGGATAGCAATCAGCCCCAGCATTTT	CASSKGTGDSNQPQHF
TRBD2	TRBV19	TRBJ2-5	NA	TGTGCCAGTAGTATAGGGACTAGCGGGCCACAAGAGACCCAGTACTTC	CASSIGTSGPQETQYF
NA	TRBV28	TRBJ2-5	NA	TGTGCCAGCGCCCCAGGGGGGCGCAGGGAGACCCAGTACTTC	CASAPGGRRETQYF
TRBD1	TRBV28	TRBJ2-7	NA	TGTGCCAGCAGCCCCGGGACAGCACCCTACGAGCAGTACTTC	CASSPGTAPYEQYF
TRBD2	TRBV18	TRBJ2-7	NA	TGTGCCAGCTCACCACCCCAAGGTTGGGGAGGGCCGAGCTCCTACGAGCAGTACTTC	CASSPPQGWGGPSSYEQYF
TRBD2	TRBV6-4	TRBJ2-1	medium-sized	TGTGCCAGCAGTGACTCTACTAGCGGGAGCAATGAGCAGTTCTTC	CASSDSTSGSNEQFF
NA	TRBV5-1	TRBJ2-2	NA	TGCGCCAGCAGCTCTATGACAGGGAACACCGGGGAGCTGTTTTTT	CASSSMTGNTGELFF
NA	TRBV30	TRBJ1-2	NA	TGTGCCTGGAGTGTAGGACTCGTATATGGCTACACCTTC	CAWSVGLVYGYTF
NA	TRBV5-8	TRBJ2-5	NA	TGTGCCAGCAGCTTGGCCCTTGAGACCCAGTACTTC	CASSLALETQYF
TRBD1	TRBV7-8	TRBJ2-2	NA	TGTGCCAGCAGTCCTGACAGGGCAAGATCCGGGGAGCTGTTTTTT	CASSPDRARSGELFF
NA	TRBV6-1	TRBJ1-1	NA	TGTGCCAGCAGTGAAGCGCTCCGGGTCCGAGCTTTCTTT	CASSEALRVRAFF
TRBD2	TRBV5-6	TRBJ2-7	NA	TGTGCCAGCAGCTTTACTAGCGGGATCCCCCACGAGCAGTACTTC	CASSFTSGIPHEQYF
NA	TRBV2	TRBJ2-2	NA	TGTGCCAGACAACAAGCGAACACCGGGGAGCTGTTTTTT	CARQQANTGELFF
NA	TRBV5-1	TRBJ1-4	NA	TGCGCCAGCAGCTTGGCGCCCTCCGGGACAACAGCAACTAATGAAAAACTGTTTTTT	CASSLAPSGTTATNEKLFF
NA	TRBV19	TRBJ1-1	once	TGTGCCAGTAGTTCGCGGGGAAGTCACACTGAAGCTTTCTTT	CASSSRGSHTEAFF
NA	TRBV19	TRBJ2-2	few	TGTGCCAGTAGTATCATCGGGGAGCTGTTTTTT	CASSIIGELFF
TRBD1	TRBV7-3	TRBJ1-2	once	TGTGCCAGCAGCCCGACAGGGGGCTCGAGCTATGGCTACACCTTC	CASSPTGGSSYGYTF
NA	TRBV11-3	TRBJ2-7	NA	TGTGCCAGCAGCCATGACAGATCCTACGAGCAGTACTTC	CASSHDRSYEQYF
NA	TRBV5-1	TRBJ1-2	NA	TGCGCCAGCAGTCCGCTCAGGGACTATGGCTACACCTTC	CASSPLRDYGYTF
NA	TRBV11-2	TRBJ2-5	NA	TGTGCCAGCAGCCCTTCGAGCCCCCAAGAGACCCAGTACTTC	CASSPSSPQETQYF
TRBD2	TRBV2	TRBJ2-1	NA	TGTGCCAGCAGGATGGAAGAAGCGGGAGGGACCTACAATGAGCAGTTCTTC	CASRMEEAGGTYNEQFF
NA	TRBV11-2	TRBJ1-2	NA	TGTGCCAGCAGCTTAGACCCCGACACCTCCATCACCTTC	CASSLDPDTSITF
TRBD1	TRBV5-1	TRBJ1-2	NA	TGCGCCAGCAGCTTGGGGGACAGGGGATATGGCTACACCTTC	CASSLGDRGYGYTF
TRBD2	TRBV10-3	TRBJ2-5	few	TGTGCCATCAGAACAACCGGGACTAGCGGGAGTACAGGGGAGACCCAGTACTTC	CAIRTTGTSGSTGETQYF
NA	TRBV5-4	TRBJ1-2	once	TGTGCCAGCAGCTTGTACAGTGCAGCTAACTATGGCTACACCTTC	CASSLYSAANYGYTF
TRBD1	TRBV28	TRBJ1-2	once	TGTGCCAGCAGTTTATCCACGAACAGGGGGCGAAGCTATGGCTACACCTTC	CASSLSTNRGRSYGYTF
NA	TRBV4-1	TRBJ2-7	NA	TGCGCCAGCAGCCCGTCTTCGAGCGAGGTGGTTGGCGAGCAGTACTTC	CASSPSSSEVVGEQYF
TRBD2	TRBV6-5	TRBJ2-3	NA	TGTGCCAGCAGTCGGCTTCTGGGGGGGGGAGATACGCAGTATTTT	CASSRLLGGGDTQYF
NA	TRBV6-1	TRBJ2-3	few	TGTGCCAGCAGTGAATATCCGGGTCTTATCACAGATACGCAGTATTTT	CASSEYPGLITDTQYF
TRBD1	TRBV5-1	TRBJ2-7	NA	TGCGCCAGCAGCCCCGGGACAGGGCACTACGAGCAGTACTTC	CASSPGTGHYEQYF
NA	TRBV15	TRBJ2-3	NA	TGTGCCACCAGTCCACGGGATTCAGATACGCAGTATTTT	CATSPRDSDTQYF
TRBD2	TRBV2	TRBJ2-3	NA	TGTGCCAGCGGACTAGTGGTTTTGTCAACCTTGGAAAATAGAGAAACCAGCACAGATACGCAGTATTTT	CASGLVVLSTLENRETSTDTQYF
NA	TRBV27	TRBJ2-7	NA	TGTGCCAGCAGTTCCCAGTCGTACGCCTACGAGCAGTACTTC	CASSSQSYAYEQYF
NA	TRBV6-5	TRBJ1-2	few	TGTGCCAGCAGTTACCCTGGAGCCGGACGGGGTGGCTACACCTTC	CASSYPGAGRGGYTF
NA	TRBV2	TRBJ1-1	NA	TGTGCCAGCAGAGCCCCGTCGGGGGGTTACAACGCTGAAGCTTTCTTT	CASRAPSGGYNAEAFF
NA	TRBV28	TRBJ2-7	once	TGTGCCAGCAGTTTGGACTTTAACTCCTACGAGCAGTACTTC	CASSLDFNSYEQYF